The 8 T cell receptor beta chains listed next were all sequenced from one sample in a study of tumor-infiltrating lymphocytes in primary liver carcinoma. Starting material of 400 to 600 ng total RNA yielded TCR beta cDNA via a constant-region primer. Three rounds of nested multiplex PCR with slightly modified ARM-PCR produced TCR beta libraries. The study ran its first two PCR rounds for roughly 9 cycles each, using TRBV1-TRBV30 forward primers and a C-beta reverse primer. MiXCR, run by TCRdb on the multiplex PCR reads, gives a single entry per CDR3 protein. Here the sample spans about 59,000 distinct CDR3 sequences, over 65% being singletons. From unsorted bulk tissue weighing about 18-30 mg, DNA and RNA were co-extracted. The sample was liver tumor tissue from sampling region 2. As to subset: tumor region T2, inferior pole. The receptors stem from a man aged 35-49 years with primary liver carcinoma and hepatitis B virus infection.

Concerning this clonotype: An end of the junction does not agree with germline; a read error may underlie this. The V and J genes are TRBV11-2 and TRBJ2-5; 8 bases map to TRBD1. The CDR3 runs to 16 residues. Germline V gene lookup returns CDR1 SGHAT and CDR2 FQNNGV. The chain's CDR3 is CTSSLTAGGSGETRCF. CDR3 bases: TGTACCAGCAGCTTAACAGCAGGGGGCTCGGGGGAGACCCGGTGCTTC.

Concerning this clonotype: The junction differs from germline at one of its ends, possibly a read error. The chain recombines TRBV6-5 with TRBJ1-6; D perhaps matches TRBD1 (6 bases). This CDR3 has 18 amino acids. CDR1 and CDR2 from the germline V gene are MNHEY and SVGAGI. CDR3 residues: CASSYAIPGEGHNSPLLF. In DNA form, the CDR3 reads TGTGCCAGCAGTTACGCAATTCCAGGGGAAGGGCATAATTCACCCCTCCTCTTT.

A word on this clonotype: Relative to the germline gene, one junction end is altered; a read error may explain this. The gene calls are TRBV20-1 and TRBJ1-5; 9 nucleotides match TRBD1. Germline V gene lookup returns CDR1 DFQATT and CDR2 SNEGSKA (reference sequence). This CDR3 comprises 15 residues. The CDR3 region has the DNA TGCATTGCTAGACACGGGACAGGGAGTGTCCAGCCCCAGCATTTT. This translates into CIARHGTGSVQPQHF.

This clonotype has just a few counts. A much more abundant neighbour one base away suggests this may be a read error. Written as DNA, the CDR3 is TGCAGCGTTGAGGGGGGGAGGGGTAGCTCCTACGATGAGCAGTTCTTC. Translating gives CSVEGGRGSSYDEQFF. The gene calls are TRBV29-1 and TRBJ2-1; 7 bases fit TRBD2. Germline V lookup: CDR1 SQVTM, CDR2 ANQGSEA. This CDR3 region has 16 residues.

As regards this clonotype: A much larger clone lies a single base off, so this may be a read error. The chain recombines TRBV28 with TRBJ2-7; 8 nucleotides line up with TRBD2. CDR3 length equals 15 residues. CDR1 and CDR2 (germline): MDHEN, SYDVKM. The CDR3 DNA sequence: TGTGCCAGCAGATTTAGCGGGACTCCCTTCGGCGAGCAGCACTTC. This encodes CASRFSGTPFGEQHF.

A remark on this clonotype: An end of the junction differs from the germline gene, which may be a read error. The chain is built from TRBV9 and TRBJ2-7; D remains ambiguous. CDR3 length equals 16 residues. Germline V gives CDR1 SGDLS, CDR2 YYNGEE. CDR3 bases: TGTGCCAGCAGCCCTCGGGCAGCAGGAATCTCCTACGAGCTGTACTTC. Protein: CASSPRAAGISYELYF.

On this clonotype itself: This could be a read error, since a much larger clone is one nucleotide away. The gene calls are TRBV28 and TRBJ1-4, with D unclear. This CDR3 comprises 15 residues. Trimming stripped 6 bases from V and 8 bases from J, with 19 bases between. From germline, CDR1 is MDHEN and CDR2 SYDVKM. The CDR3 loop reads CASSWVTDESEKLFF. For the CDR3, the DNA is TGTGCCAGCAGCTGGGTGACGGACGAGAGCGAAAAACTGTTTTTT.

This clonotype was detected ten times or more. The chain carries TRBV6-5 and TRBJ2-5, with 8 bases identical to TRBD1. The trim removed 6 bases at V and 1 base at J, leaving 7 bases unmatched. The germline gives CDR1 MNHEY, CDR2 SVGAGI. The CDR3 spans 15 residues. The CDR3 region has the DNA TGTGCCAGCAGCTCGTACAGGGGGTTCCAAGAGACCCAGTACTTC. It specifies CASSSYRGFQETQYF.